The entry that follows covers one T cell receptor beta chain sequence. Antigen unknown. Germline loops: CDR1 DFQATT, CDR2 SNEGSKA (reference sequence). V shed 6 bases and J 5 bases; nucleotides not matched to a gene: 12. CDR3 length equals 14 residues. The data derive from a study of response to subunit inactivated influenza vaccine. Using its own MiXCR run on the RT-PCR reads, TCRdb lists one record per CDR3 protein. This sample has around 580,000 distinct CDR3 sequences, with approximately 10% found just once. Overall study findings and caveats: Only a handful of new T cells, the authors suggested, are recruited with each seasonal influenza vaccination.

The V call is TRBV20-1, the J call TRBJ2-5; 7 bases line up with TRBD2. Specimen: PBMCs from blood, collected on the day of vaccination. The sequence derives from a man aged 50-60 years who received an inactivated influenza vaccine. CDR3 amino acids: CSATGPGTTETQYF. CDR3 nucleotide sequence: TGCAGTGCCACCGGACCCGGGACTACCGAGACCCAGTACTTC.